What follows is one TCR beta chain and its context. This sample was taken from a study of shared clonotypes between healthy human individuals. Study details: Donor ages ranged 18 to 49 years: a couple of women, a few men.

Sequencing used immunoSEQ multiplex PCR; TCRdb keeps in-frame clones, though not all of them. The sample lists about 92,000 clones, around 68% seen once, with about half in the top ten. CDR1 is SGHDT and CDR2 is YYEEEE in the germline V gene. This CDR3 comprises 14 residues. The ends were cut back, 2 bases at V and 4 bases at J, with 12 bases in the middle. Sequences were obtained from memory CD8+ T cells sorted from blood. Described subset: CD45RO+ cells pooled with CCR7-negative TemRA cells. The chain is built from TRBV5-6 and TRBJ2-5; D is unresolved. The receptor comes from a man aged 25 to 40 in good health. Here the CDR3 reads CASSLRERRETQYF. The DNA for the CDR3 is TGTGCCAGCAGCTTAAGGGAACGTAGAGAGACCCAGTACTTC.